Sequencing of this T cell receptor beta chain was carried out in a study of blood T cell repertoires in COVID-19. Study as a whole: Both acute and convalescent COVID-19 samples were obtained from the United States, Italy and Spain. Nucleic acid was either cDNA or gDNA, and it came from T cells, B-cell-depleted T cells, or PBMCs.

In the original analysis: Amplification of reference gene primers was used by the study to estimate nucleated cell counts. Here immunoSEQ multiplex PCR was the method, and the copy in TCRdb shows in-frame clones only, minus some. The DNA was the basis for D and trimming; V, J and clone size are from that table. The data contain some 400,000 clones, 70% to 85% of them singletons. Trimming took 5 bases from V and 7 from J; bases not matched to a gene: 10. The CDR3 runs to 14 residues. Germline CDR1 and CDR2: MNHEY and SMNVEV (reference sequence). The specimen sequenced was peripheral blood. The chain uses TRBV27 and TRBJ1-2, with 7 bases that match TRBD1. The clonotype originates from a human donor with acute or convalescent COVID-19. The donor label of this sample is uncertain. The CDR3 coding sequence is TGTGCCAGCAGTCAACAAAACAGGGGCGGTGGCTACACCTTC. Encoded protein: CASSQQNRGGGYTF.